This TCR beta chain emerged from a study of T cell responses to AZD1222 COVID-19 vaccine. Study outcomes and limitations: A reported finding is that nearly half of spike-specific TCRs target unmutated variant regions.

About this clone: No antigen is known for it. A read error may account for a junction end that differs from germline.

TCRdb's table, derived via immunoSEQ multiplex PCR, lists solely in-frame clones and lacks some. The top ten hold approximately 3% of the sample, which has 100,000 to 150,000 clones, roughly nine tenths seen once. This CDR3 comprises 17 residues. Germline CDR1 is SGHTA and CDR2 is FQGNSA. V usage is TRBV7-2 and J usage is TRBJ2-1; D not resolved. The sequencing used peripheral blood, collected on day 0 of AZD1222 vaccination. The sequence was obtained from an adult in good health. CDR3 sequence (DNA): TGTGCCAGCACCTTAAACCCTATGACATCTCCCTACAATGAGCAGTTCTTC. Translation gives CASTLNPMTSPYNEQFF.